These 24 T cell receptor beta chains share one sample of origin, sequenced in a study of Ad26.COV2.S vaccination and SARS-CoV-2 variants. Sequenced by immunoSEQ multiplex PCR; TCRdb stores in-frame clones only, minus some. The sample shows hundreds of thousands of clones, about 87% of them seen only once. Treatment here: some 20 received Ad26.COV2.S at low or high dose, single or two shots; 5 received placebo; per-sample allocation not given. Sample collection was performed on day 63 after the first vaccine or placebo injection. Sequencing used peripheral blood, obtained in a trial of Ad26.COV2.S vaccine versus placebo. The receptors here all came from a person aged 18-65 years who received the Ad26.COV2.S COVID-19 vaccine or a placebo.

V gene TRBV7-2 combines with J gene TRBJ2-5, with TRBD2 identical over 12 bases. V dropped 1 base and J dropped 5; count of bases not matched to a gene: 8. Germline V gene sequence: CDR1 SGHTA, CDR2 FQGNSA. This CDR3 contains 17 residues. The CDR3 DNA follows: TGTGCCAGCAGCTTAGTCTCGACTAGCGGGAGATCCGAGACCCAGTACTTC. It is translated as CASSLVSTSGRSETQYF.

The rearrangement links TRBV6-1 to TRBJ2-3; D is tentatively TRBD1 or TRBD2 (5 bases each). V was clipped by 2 bases and J by 2 bases, with 14 bases between them. Looked up from germline, CDR1 is MNHNS and CDR2 is SASEGT. The CDR3 is 16 residues long. The CDR3 nucleotides read TGTGCCAGCAGTGAAAGTGTGGGGGACCCCACAGATACGCAGTATTTT. It is translated as CASSESVGDPTDTQYF.

The CDR3 loop reads CASSSGTGANYGYTF. As DNA, the CDR3 is TGTGCCAGCAGTTCAGGGACAGGGGCCAACTATGGCTACACCTTC. The V call is TRBV27, the J call TRBJ1-2, with 10 bases aligning to TRBD1. The V gene end was trimmed by 4 bases and the J gene end by 2 bases; junction bases not matched to a gene: 4. There are 15 residues in the CDR3. Per the germline V gene, CDR1 is MNHEY and CDR2 is SMNVEV (reference sequence).

This chain uses TRBV5-1 with TRBJ2-7; D remains ambiguous. The CDR3 is 11 amino acids. The germline gives CDR1 SGHRS, CDR2 YFSETQ. Deletions cut 5 bases from V and 3 bases from J, with 6 bases between. DNA for the CDR3: TGCGCCAGCAGTTCCGACTACGAGCAGTACTTC. Residues: CASSSDYEQYF.

The chain recombines TRBV30 with TRBJ1-4; 11 bases are a match to TRBD1. V was clipped by 1 base and J by 3 bases; unmatched bases: 7. This CDR3 region has 17 residues. Germline V gives CDR1 GTSNPN, CDR2 SVGIG (reference sequence). In DNA form, the CDR3 reads TGTGCCTGGAGTGATTGGACAGGGGGCCCCTCTAATGAAAAACTGTTTTTT. Translated, it gives CAWSDWTGGPSNEKLFF.

V is TRBV6-1 and J is TRBJ1-2; 8 positions agree with TRBD1. CDR3 length: 13 amino acids. From germline, CDR1 is MNHNS and CDR2 SASEGT. The V segment lost 2 bases and the J segment 8 bases; nucleotides outside the gene matches: 4. The CDR3 sequence: CASSERTGQGYTF. The DNA for the CDR3 is TGTGCCAGCAGTGAACGGACAGGGCAGGGCTACACCTTC.

This clone was seen a few times. The chain recombines TRBV9 with TRBJ2-2, with D perhaps TRBD1 (5 bases). Per the germline V gene, CDR1 is SGDLS and CDR2 is YYNGEE. This CDR3 spans 13 amino acids. Trimming left V 3 bases short and J 10 bases short, with 13 bases between. The CDR3 sequence is CASSAREAAELFF. In DNA, the CDR3 is TGTGCCAGCAGCGCCAGGGAAGCAGCGGAGCTGTTTTTT.

This chain uses TRBV27 with TRBJ2-4; no definite D call. The V gene's germline CDR1 is MNHEY and CDR2 SMNVEV (reference sequence). The V end lost 5 bases, the J end lost 2 bases, and 4 bases lay between the germline ends. The length of the CDR3 is 12 residues. DNA of the CDR3: TGTGCCAGCAGTGGAACCAAAAACATTCAGTACTTC. The encoded protein is CASSGTKNIQYF.

The V gene is TRBV28, the J gene TRBJ2-3; D remains ambiguous. Germline lookup yields CDR1 MDHEN and CDR2 SYDVKM. Trimming shortened V by 6 bases and J by 8 bases, and 9 bases separated the two germline ends. CDR3 length: 11 amino acids. Written as DNA, the CDR3 is TGTGCCAGCAGCCCCTCGAGTACGCAGTATTTT. Amino acid sequence: CASSPSSTQYF.

The chain combines TRBV12-5 with TRBJ1-1, with D uncertain. The germline V gene encodes CDR1 LGHNT and CDR2 FRNRAP. This CDR3 is 12 amino acids long. Trimming took off 2 bases at V and 2 bases at J, with 3 bases between the two ends. The CDR3 loop is CASGLHNTEAFF. The CDR3 region has the DNA TGTGCTAGTGGTTTGCATAACACTGAAGCTTTCTTT.

As to this clone: This sample includes further DNA sequences coding for the same CDR3. CDR3 amino acids: CASSLVPYEQYF. The CDR3 region has the DNA TGTGCCAGCAGCTTGGTGCCCTACGAGCAGTACTTC. The V and J genes are TRBV7-2 and TRBJ2-7; D is undetermined. Between the trimmed V and J ends, which lost 3 bases and 2 bases, there was a span of 5 bases. Germline V gene sequence: CDR1 SGHTA, CDR2 FQGNSA. This CDR3 spans 12 amino acids.

V is TRBV29-1 and J is TRBJ1-2; possibly TRBD1 for D (5 bases). The germline V gene encodes CDR1 SQVTM and CDR2 ANQGSEA. Trimming cost V 2 bases and J 8 bases, with 12 bases left between them. The CDR3 covers 12 residues. The CDR3 sequence is CSVEKTVYGYTF. For the CDR3, the DNA is TGCAGCGTTGAAAAGACAGTTTACGGCTACACCTTC.

The V gene is TRBV5-6, the J gene TRBJ2-7; TRBD1 matches 10 bases. Germline V lookup: CDR1 SGHDT, CDR2 YYEEEE. The V segment lost 4 bases and the J segment 5 bases; nucleotides outside the gene matches: 12. The CDR3 is 16 amino acids. DNA of the CDR3: TGTGCCAGCAGCGGACTCAGGACAGGGGGTCCGGACGAGCAGTACTTC. This gives the protein CASSGLRTGGPDEQYF.

This sequence joins TRBV5-1 and TRBJ1-1; 7 bases match TRBD1. Per the germline V gene, CDR1 is SGHRS and CDR2 is YFSETQ. Unmatched junction bases numbered 7, after V lost 0 bases and J lost 5 bases. The CDR3 totals 15 residues. In DNA form, the CDR3 reads TGCGCCAGCAGCTTGGAGGGACAGCCTAAGACTGAAGCTTTCTTT. This encodes CASSLEGQPKTEAFF.

V and J are TRBV19 and TRBJ1-3; D possibly corresponds to TRBD1 (6 bases). The CDR3 length is 14 residues. V was clipped by 7 bases and J by 4 bases, with 14 bases between them. Germline lookup yields CDR1 LNHDA and CDR2 SQIVND (reference sequence). The CDR3 reads CASTGGAEGNTIYF. The CDR3 DNA reads TGTGCCAGTACCGGGGGGGCGGAAGGAAACACCATATATTTT.

Only one count was recorded for this clone. This chain connects TRBV5-1 to TRBJ1-3; 7 positions agree with TRBD1. Germline CDR1 reads SGHRS; CDR2 reads YFSETQ. The V gene end was trimmed by 2 bases and the J gene end by 2 bases; junction bases not matched to a gene: 4. The CDR3 is 15 amino acids. The CDR3 reads CASSLSTGTGNTIYF. Written as DNA, the CDR3 is TGCGCCAGCAGCTTATCGACAGGGACTGGAAACACCATATATTTT.

The rearrangement links TRBV7-2 to TRBJ1-1; tentative D call: TRBD1 (5 bases). From germline, CDR1 is SGHTA and CDR2 FQGNSA. V was trimmed by 4 bases and J by 0 bases, leaving 12 bases between them. This CDR3 has 15 residues. The CDR3 coding sequence is TGTGCCAGCAGCTCTTACAGGAGCCTGAACACTGAAGCTTTCTTT. Residues: CASSSYRSLNTEAFF.

The chain combines TRBV3-1 (or the pseudogene TRBV3-2) with TRBJ1-1; D is unclear. The CDR3 length is 13 residues. V was pared by 4 bases and J by 0 bases, with 6 bases between. Germline CDR1 LGHDT, CDR2 YNNKEL (reference sequence). The CDR3 nucleotides are TGTGCCAGCAGCCCGTATATGAACACTGAAGCTTTCTTT. Its protein is CASSPYMNTEAFF.

The J gene is TRBJ2-7, the V gene TRBV3-1 (or the pseudogene TRBV3-2); D possibly corresponds to TRBD1 (6 bases). Germline-derived CDR1 and CDR2 are LGHDT and YNNKEL (reference sequence). The CDR3 has 13 residues. Trimming stripped 4 bases from V and 3 bases from J, with 10 bases between. DNA of the CDR3: TGTGCCAGCAGCCTCGGCAGGGGCTACGAGCAGTACTTC. This sequence encodes CASSLGRGYEQYF.

The V call is TRBV7-9, the J call TRBJ1-4; TRBD1 agrees at 10 bases. The CDR3 runs to 14 residues. The ends lost 4 bases at V and 5 bases at J; junction bases unmatched: 1. From germline, CDR1 is SEHNR and CDR2 FQNEAQ (reference sequence). The CDR3 nucleotides are TGTGCCAGCAGCTGGGACAGGGGAAATGAAAAACTGTTTTTT. Protein product: CASSWDRGNEKLFF.

Notes on this clone: A read error may account for a junction end that differs from germline. CDR3 region: CASSYEVNHGYTF. The CDR3 DNA follows: TGTGCCAGCAGCTACGAGGTTAACCATGGCTACACCTTC. The J gene is TRBJ1-2, the V gene TRBV7-9; D unclear. The CDR3 is 13 residues long. Germline V CDR1 and CDR2: SEHNR, FQNEAQ (reference sequence).

V is TRBV19 and J is TRBJ1-2; D not certain. Germline V gene sequence: CDR1 LNHDA, CDR2 SQIVND (reference sequence). The CDR3 runs to 13 residues. V lost 3 bases to trimming and J lost 1 base, with 6 bases between them. The CDR3 reads CASSINGNYGYTF. Here the CDR3 DNA reads TGTGCCAGTAGTATCAACGGTAACTATGGCTACACCTTC.

The rearrangement links TRBV6-5 to TRBJ1-1; D not resolved. The CDR3 spans 13 residues. Germline CDR1 is MNHEY and CDR2 is SVGAGI. Trimming removed 7 bases from V and 4 bases from J, with 13 bases in between. CDR3 bases: TGTGCCAGCAAATGGGCATTGAGCACTGAAGCTTTCTTT. It encodes CASKWALSTEAFF.

This chain connects TRBV9 to TRBJ2-3; 7 bases agree with TRBD2. CDR3 size: 15 residues. CDR1 is SGDLS, CDR2 YYNGEE, per germline. The V gene end was trimmed by 2 bases and the J gene end by 3 bases; junction bases not matched to a gene: 6. CDR3 residues: CASSVIAGATDTQYF. DNA of the CDR3: TGTGCCAGCAGCGTGATCGCGGGAGCGACAGATACGCAGTATTTT.